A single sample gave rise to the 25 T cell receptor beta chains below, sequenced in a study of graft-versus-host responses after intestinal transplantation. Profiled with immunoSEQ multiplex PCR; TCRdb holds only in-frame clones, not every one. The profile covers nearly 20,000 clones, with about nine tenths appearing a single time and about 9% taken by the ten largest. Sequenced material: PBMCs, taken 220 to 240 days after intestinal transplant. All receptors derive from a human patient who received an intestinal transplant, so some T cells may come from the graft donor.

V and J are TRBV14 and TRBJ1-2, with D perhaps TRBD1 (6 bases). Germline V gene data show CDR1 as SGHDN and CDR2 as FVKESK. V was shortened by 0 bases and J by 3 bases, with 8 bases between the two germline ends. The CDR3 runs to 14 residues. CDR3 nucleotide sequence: TGTGCCAGCAGCCAAGAGACAGGAGACTATGGCTACACCTTC. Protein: CASSQETGDYGYTF.

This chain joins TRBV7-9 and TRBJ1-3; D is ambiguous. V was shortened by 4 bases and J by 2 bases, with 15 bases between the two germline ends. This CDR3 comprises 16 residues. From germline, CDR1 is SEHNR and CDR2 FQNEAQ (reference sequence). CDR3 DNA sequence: TGTGCCAGCAGCTCCCAAGGAACGGGAGCTGGAAACACCATATATTTT. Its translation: CASSSQGTGAGNTIYF.

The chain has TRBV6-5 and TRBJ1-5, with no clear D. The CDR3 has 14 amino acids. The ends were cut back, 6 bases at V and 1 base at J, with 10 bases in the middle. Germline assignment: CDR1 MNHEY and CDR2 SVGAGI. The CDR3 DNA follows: TGTGCCAGCAGCCACAGACAAAGCAATCAGCCCCAGCATTTT. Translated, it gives CASSHRQSNQPQHF.

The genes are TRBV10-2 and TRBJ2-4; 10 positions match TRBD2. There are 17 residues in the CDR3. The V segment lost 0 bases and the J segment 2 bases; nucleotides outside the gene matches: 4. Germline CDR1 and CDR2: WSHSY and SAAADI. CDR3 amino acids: CASSESGTSATKNIQYF. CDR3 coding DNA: TGCGCCAGCAGTGAGTCCGGGACTAGCGCTACCAAAAACATTCAGTACTTC.

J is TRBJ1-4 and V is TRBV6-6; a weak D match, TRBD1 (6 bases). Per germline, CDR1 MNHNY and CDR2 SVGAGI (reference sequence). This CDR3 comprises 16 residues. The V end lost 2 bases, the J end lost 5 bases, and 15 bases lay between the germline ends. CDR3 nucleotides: TGTGCCAGCAGTTACCCAAGGGGGGTAGGCAATGAAAAACTGTTTTTT. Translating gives CASSYPRGVGNEKLFF.

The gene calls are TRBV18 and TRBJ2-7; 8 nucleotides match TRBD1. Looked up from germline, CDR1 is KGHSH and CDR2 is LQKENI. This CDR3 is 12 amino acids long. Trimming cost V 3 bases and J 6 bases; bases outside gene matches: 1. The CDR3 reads CASSPGQGEQYF. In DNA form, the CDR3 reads TGTGCCAGCTCACCCGGACAGGGCGAGCAGTACTTC.

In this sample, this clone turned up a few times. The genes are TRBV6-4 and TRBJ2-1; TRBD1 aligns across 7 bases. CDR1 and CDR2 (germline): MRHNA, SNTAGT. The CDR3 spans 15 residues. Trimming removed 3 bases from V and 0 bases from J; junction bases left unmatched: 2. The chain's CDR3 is CASSEGQSSYNEQFF. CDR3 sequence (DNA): TGTGCCAGCAGTGAGGGACAGAGCTCCTACAATGAGCAGTTCTTC.

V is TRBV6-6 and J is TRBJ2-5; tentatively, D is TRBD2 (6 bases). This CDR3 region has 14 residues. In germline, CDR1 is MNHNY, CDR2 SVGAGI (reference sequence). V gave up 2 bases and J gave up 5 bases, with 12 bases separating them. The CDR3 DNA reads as TGTGCCAGCAGTTACCGTGGGACTGTGGAGACCCAGTACTTC. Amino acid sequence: CASSYRGTVETQYF.

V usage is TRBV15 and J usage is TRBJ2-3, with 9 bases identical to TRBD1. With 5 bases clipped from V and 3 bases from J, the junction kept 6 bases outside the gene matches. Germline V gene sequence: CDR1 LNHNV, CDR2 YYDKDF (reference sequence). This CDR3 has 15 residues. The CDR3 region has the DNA TGTGCCACCAGCGGAGGGGACAGGGTAACAGATACGCAGTATTTT. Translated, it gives CATSGGDRVTDTQYF.

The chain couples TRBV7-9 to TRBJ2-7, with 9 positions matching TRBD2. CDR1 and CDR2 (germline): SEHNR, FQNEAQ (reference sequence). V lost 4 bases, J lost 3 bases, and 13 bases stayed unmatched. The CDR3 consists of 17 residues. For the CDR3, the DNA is TGTGCCAGCAGCTCACGCGAGCGGGGGGCCAACCTCTACGAGCAGTACTTC. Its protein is CASSSRERGANLYEQYF.

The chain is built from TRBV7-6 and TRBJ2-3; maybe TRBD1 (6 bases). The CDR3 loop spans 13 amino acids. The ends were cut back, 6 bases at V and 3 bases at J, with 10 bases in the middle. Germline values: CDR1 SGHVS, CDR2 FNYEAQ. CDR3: CASRPTGTDTQYF. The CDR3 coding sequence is TGTGCCAGCAGGCCTACAGGGACAGATACGCAGTATTTT.

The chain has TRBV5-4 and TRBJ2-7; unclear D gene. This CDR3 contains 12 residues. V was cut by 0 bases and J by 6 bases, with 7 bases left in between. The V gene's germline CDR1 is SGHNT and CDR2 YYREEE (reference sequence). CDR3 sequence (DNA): TGTGCCAGCAGCTTGGAGGGTTCCGAGCAGTACTTC. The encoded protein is CASSLEGSEQYF.

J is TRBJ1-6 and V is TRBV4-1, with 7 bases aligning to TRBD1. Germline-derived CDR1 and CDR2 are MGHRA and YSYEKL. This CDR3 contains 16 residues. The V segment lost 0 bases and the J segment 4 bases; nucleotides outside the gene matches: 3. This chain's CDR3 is CASSQDWTGYNSPLHF. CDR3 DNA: TGCGCCAGCAGCCAAGACTGGACAGGTTATAATTCACCCCTCCACTTT.

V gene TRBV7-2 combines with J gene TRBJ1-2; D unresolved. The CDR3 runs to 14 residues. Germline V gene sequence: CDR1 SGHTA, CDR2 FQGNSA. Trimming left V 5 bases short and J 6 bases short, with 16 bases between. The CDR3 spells CASSLRTRTNGYTF. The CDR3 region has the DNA TGTGCCAGCAGCCTTCGGACGCGGACGAATGGCTACACCTTC.

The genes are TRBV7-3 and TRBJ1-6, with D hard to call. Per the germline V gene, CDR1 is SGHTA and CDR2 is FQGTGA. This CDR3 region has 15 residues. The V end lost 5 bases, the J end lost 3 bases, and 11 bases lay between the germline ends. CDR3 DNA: TGTGCCAGCAGCGAAGGACCTTTCTATAATTCACCCCTCCACTTT. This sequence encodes CASSEGPFYNSPLHF.

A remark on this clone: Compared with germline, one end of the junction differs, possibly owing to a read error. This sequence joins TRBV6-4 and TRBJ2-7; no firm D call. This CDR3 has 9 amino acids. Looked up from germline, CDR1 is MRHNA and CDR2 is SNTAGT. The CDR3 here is CASSDSRHF. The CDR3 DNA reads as TGTGCCAGCAGTGACTCGAGGCATTTC.

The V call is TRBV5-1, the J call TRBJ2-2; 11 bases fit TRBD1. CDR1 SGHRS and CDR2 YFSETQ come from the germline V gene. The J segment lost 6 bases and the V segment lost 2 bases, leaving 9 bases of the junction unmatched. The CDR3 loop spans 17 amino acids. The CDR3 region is CASSLTMGQGDAGELFF. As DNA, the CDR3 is TGCGCCAGCAGCTTAACTATGGGACAGGGGGACGCCGGGGAGCTGTTTTTT.

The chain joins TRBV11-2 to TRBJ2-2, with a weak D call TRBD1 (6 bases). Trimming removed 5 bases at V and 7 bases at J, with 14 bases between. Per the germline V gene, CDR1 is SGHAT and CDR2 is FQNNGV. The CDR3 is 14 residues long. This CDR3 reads CASSPSGGFGELFF. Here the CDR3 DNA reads TGTGCCAGCAGCCCCAGTGGGGGCTTCGGGGAGCTGTTTTTT. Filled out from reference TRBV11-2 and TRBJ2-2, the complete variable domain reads EAGVAQSPRYKIIEKRQSVAFWCNPISGHATLYWYQQILGQGPKLLIQFQNNGVVDDSQLPKDRFSAERLKGVDSTLKIQPAKLEDSAVYLCASSPSGGFGELFFGEGSRLTVL.

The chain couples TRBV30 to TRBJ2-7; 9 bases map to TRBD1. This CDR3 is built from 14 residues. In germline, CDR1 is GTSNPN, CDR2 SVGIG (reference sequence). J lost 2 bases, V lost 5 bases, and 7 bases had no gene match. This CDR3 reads CAWAGTGFPYEQYF. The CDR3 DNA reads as TGTGCCTGGGCCGGGACAGGGTTCCCCTACGAGCAGTACTTC.

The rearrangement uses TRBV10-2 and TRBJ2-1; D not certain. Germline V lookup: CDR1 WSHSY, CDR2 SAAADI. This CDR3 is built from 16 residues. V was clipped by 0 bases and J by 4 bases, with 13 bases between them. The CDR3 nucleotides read TGCGCCAGCAGTGAGTCCTCCCCCCTGTATTACAATGAGCAGTTCTTC. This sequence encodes CASSESSPLYYNEQFF.

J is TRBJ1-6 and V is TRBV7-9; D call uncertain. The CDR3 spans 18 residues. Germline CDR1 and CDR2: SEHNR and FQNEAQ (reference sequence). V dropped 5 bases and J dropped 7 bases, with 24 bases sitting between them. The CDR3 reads CASSRYGTKLIGNSPLHF. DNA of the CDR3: TGTGCCAGCAGCCGTTATGGCACTAAATTAATTGGAAATTCACCCCTCCACTTT.

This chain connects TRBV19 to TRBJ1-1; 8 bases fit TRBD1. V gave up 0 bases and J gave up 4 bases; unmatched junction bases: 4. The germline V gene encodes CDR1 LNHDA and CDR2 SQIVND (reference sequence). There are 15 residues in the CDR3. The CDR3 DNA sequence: TGTGCCAGTAGTATAGACGGACAGGGTGGCACTGAAGCTTTCTTT. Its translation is CASSIDGQGGTEAFF.

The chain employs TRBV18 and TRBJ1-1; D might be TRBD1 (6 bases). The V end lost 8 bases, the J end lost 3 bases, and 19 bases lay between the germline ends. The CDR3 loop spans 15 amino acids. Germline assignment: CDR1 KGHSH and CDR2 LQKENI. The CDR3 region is CASQINRASDTEAFF. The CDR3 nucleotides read TGTGCCAGCCAAATTAACAGGGCCTCTGACACTGAAGCTTTCTTT. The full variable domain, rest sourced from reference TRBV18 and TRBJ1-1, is NAGVMQNPRHLVRRRGQEARLRCSPMKGHSHVYWYRQLPEEGLKFMVYLQKENIIDESGMPKERFSAEFPKEGPSILRIQQVVRGDSAAYFCASQINRASDTEAFFGQGTRLTVV.

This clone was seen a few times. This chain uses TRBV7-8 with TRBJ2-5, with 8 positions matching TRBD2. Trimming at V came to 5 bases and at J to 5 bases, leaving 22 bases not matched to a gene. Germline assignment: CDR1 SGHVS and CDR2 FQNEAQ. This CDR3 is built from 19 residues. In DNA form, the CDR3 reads TGTGCCAGCAGCCGGCAATCGGGGGGGGGCTCTTCATTCTTGGAGACCCAGTACTTC. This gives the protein CASSRQSGGGSSFLETQYF.

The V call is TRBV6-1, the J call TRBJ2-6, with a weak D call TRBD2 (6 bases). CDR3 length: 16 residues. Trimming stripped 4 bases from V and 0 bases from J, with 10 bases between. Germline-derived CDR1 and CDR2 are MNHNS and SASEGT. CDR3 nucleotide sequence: TGTGCCAGCAGTGGCCTAGCGATCTCTGGGGCCAACGTCCTGACTTTC. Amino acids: CASSGLAISGANVLTF.